Shown below are 11 T cell receptor beta chains from a single sample sequenced in a study of blood T cell repertoires in COVID-19. TCRdb's table, derived via immunoSEQ multiplex PCR, lists solely in-frame clones and lacks some. The data show about 140,000 clones, roughly 88% seen once. Material for sequencing was peripheral blood. These receptors were taken from a human donor in a cohort sampled during active COVID-19.

As concerns this clone: Because it lacks the conserved phenylalanine or tryptophan at the end, this CDR3 is likely a read error. No DNA is shown, since the ends of the CDR3 on it are uncertain; the CDR3 is the one TCRdb lists. CDR3 residues: CASRPGTGTARLRV. The V and J genes are TRBV6-4 and TRBJ1-2; the table gives TRBD1 as D, unverified against the DNA. From its first to its last residue, the CDR3 has 14 amino acids. Germline CDR1 and CDR2: MRHNA and SNTAGT.

This chain joins TRBV18 and TRBJ2-5; 7 bases fit TRBD1. The CDR3 is 14 amino acids. V lost 3 bases, J lost 2 bases, and 3 bases stayed unmatched. Germline V lookup: CDR1 KGHSH, CDR2 LQKENI. The CDR3 region is CASSPDRRQETQYF. CDR3 DNA: TGTGCCAGCTCACCGGACAGGCGACAAGAGACCCAGTACTTC.

The V gene is TRBV19, the J gene TRBJ1-2; D possibly corresponds to TRBD1 (5 bases). Trimming pared 1 base from V and 2 bases from J, leaving 11 bases between. The CDR3 has 15 residues. Germline V gene lookup returns CDR1 LNHDA and CDR2 SQIVND (reference sequence). The DNA of the CDR3 is TGTGCCAGTAGTATAGGACAGAACGGCAACTATGGCTACACCTTC. Residues: CASSIGQNGNYGYTF.

The rearrangement joins TRBV19 to TRBJ1-5; TRBD1 is a possible D gene (6 bases). The CDR3 runs 18 residues. With 0 bases removed from V and 2 bases from J, the gap between germline ends came to 17 bases. Per the germline V gene, CDR1 is LNHDA and CDR2 is SQIVND (reference sequence). Written as DNA, the CDR3 is TGTGCCAGTAGTATAGATCGGTGGACAGTAAGGGGCAATCAGCCCCAGCATTTT. This codes for CASSIDRWTVRGNQPQHF.

This clone was seen a handful of times. The CDR3 sequence: CASSILRGDRGGYGYTF. CDR3 DNA sequence: TGTGCCAGTAGTATTCTGAGGGGGGACAGGGGAGGATATGGCTACACCTTC. The chain joins TRBV19 to TRBJ1-2; 10 bases align to TRBD1. The CDR3 covers 17 residues. The germline gives CDR1 LNHDA, CDR2 SQIVND (reference sequence). J gave up 5 bases and V 3 bases, and 12 bases lay outside the gene matches. Full variable domain (remainder filled in from reference TRBV19 and TRBJ1-2): DGGITQSPKYLFRKEGQNVTLSCEQNLNHDAMYWYRQDPGQGLRLIYYSQIVNDFQKGDIAEGYSVSREKKESFPLTVTSAQKNPTAFYLCASSILRGDRGGYGYTFGSGTRLTVV.

V and J are TRBV6-6 and TRBJ1-1; 10 nucleotides agree with TRBD1. With V trimmed by 8 bases and J by 7 bases, 7 bases remained unmatched. CDR1 MNHNY and CDR2 SVGAGI come from the germline V gene (reference sequence). The CDR3 runs 13 residues. CDR3 nucleotides: TGTGCCAGCTCTGACAGGGGGCTCGGTGAAGCTTTCTTT. This encodes CASSDRGLGEAFF.

The chain links TRBV4-1 to TRBJ1-6, with 9 positions matching TRBD1. The germline CDR1 and CDR2 sequences are MGHRA and YSYEKL. This CDR3 is built from 17 residues. Losses at the gene ends were 3 bases for V and 2 bases for J; bases not matched to a gene: 5. CDR3 sequence reads: CASSQPGQGPYNSPLHF. In DNA form, the CDR3 reads TGCGCCAGCAGCCAGCCAGGACAGGGGCCCTATAATTCACCCCTCCACTTT.

J is TRBJ1-1 and V is TRBV2; 7 nucleotides agree with TRBD1. This CDR3 comprises 15 residues. Per germline, CDR1 SNHLY and CDR2 FYNNEI. The ends lost 1 base at V and 5 bases at J; junction bases unmatched: 7. The CDR3: CASSEVETGTTEAFF. The CDR3 DNA is TGTGCCAGCAGTGAAGTTGAGACAGGGACGACTGAAGCTTTCTTT.

This rearrangement joins TRBV6-5 to TRBJ2-5; 7 bases are shared with TRBD1. The junction had 4 bases not matched to a gene; V was cut back by 1 base and J by 5 bases. The CDR3 totals 14 residues. From germline, CDR1 is MNHEY and CDR2 SVGAGI. CDR3 sequence: CASSYFTGVETQYF. The DNA of the CDR3 is TGTGCCAGCAGTTACTTCACAGGGGTGGAGACCCAGTACTTC.

The table lists this clone with a count of one. This chain connects TRBV18 to TRBJ1-2; 7 bases match TRBD1. The CDR3 consists of 15 residues. Germline CDR1 reads KGHSH; CDR2 reads LQKENI. Losses at the gene ends were 3 bases for V and 8 bases for J; bases not matched to a gene: 12. The chain's CDR3 is CASSPQGEGAQGYTF. CDR3 bases: TGTGCCAGCTCACCCCAGGGAGAGGGGGCGCAGGGCTACACCTTC.

The rearrangement links TRBV19 to TRBJ1-1; D is possibly TRBD1 (6 bases). This CDR3 contains 13 residues. The germline gives CDR1 LNHDA, CDR2 SQIVND (reference sequence). The ends were cut back, 6 bases at V and 6 bases at J, with 14 bases in the middle. The CDR3 here is CASREQGTSEAFF. The CDR3 DNA is TGTGCCAGTAGGGAACAGGGTACATCTGAAGCTTTCTTT. The entire variable domain, with the rest obtained from reference TRBV19 and TRBJ1-1, is as follows: DGGITQSPKYLFRKEGQNVTLSCEQNLNHDAMYWYRQDPGQGLRLIYYSQIVNDFQKGDIAEGYSVSREKKESFPLTVTSAQKNPTAFYLCASREQGTSEAFFGQGTRLTVV.